This is a list of T cell receptor beta chains from one sample in a study of post-analysis software for immune sequencing data. TCRdb called the PCR reads again in MiXCR, with one record for every CDR3 protein. The data hold hundreds of thousands of distinct CDR3 sequences, with about 57% observed a single time. Sample: blood. Every receptor here comes from a girl between 5 and 17 years old with multiple sclerosis. Both conserved end residues are part of each CDR3. The order of the fields is CDR3 DNA, CDR3 protein, clone size, D gene, J gene, V gene. A D gene is named only where the DNA matches it firmly. Clone size appears in some rows only: once, few, many, or a class for an expanded clone.

CDR3 DNA: TGCGCCAGCAGCCTCCAAAGCCGGACTAACTATGGCTACACCTTC; CDR3 protein: CASSLQSRTNYGYTF; clone size: NA; D gene: NA; J gene: TRBJ1-2; V gene: TRBV4-1
CDR3 DNA: TGTGCCAGCAGACGGGGTGCTGAGCAGTTCTTC; CDR3 protein: CASRRGAEQFF; clone size: NA; D gene: NA; J gene: TRBJ2-1; V gene: TRBV25-1
CDR3 DNA: TGTGCCAGCAGCCCTATATCCTTAGCCGAGCAGTACTTC; CDR3 protein: CASSPISLAEQYF; clone size: NA; D gene: NA; J gene: TRBJ2-7; V gene: TRBV7-2
CDR3 DNA: TGTGCCAGCAGCCCTACTAGCGATTGGGGCACAGATACGCAGTATTTT; CDR3 protein: CASSPTSDWGTDTQYF; clone size: few; D gene: TRBD2; J gene: TRBJ2-3; V gene: TRBV7-3
CDR3 DNA: TGCGCCAGCAGCTTGGCAGGCCCCAGTGAGACCCAGTACTTC; CDR3 protein: CASSLAGPSETQYF; clone size: NA; D gene: NA; J gene: TRBJ2-5; V gene: TRBV5-1
CDR3 DNA: TGTGCCATCAGTGATCACAGGGCTGGTGGCTACACCTTC; CDR3 protein: CAISDHRAGGYTF; clone size: NA; D gene: NA; J gene: TRBJ1-2; V gene: TRBV10-3
CDR3 DNA: TGCAGCGTTGATCCTAGCGGGATATACAATGAGCAGTTCTTC; CDR3 protein: CSVDPSGIYNEQFF; clone size: NA; D gene: TRBD2; J gene: TRBJ2-1; V gene: TRBV29-1
CDR3 DNA: TGTGCCAGCACCGGACGTGAAAAACTGTTTTTT; CDR3 protein: CASTGREKLFF; clone size: few; D gene: NA; J gene: TRBJ1-4; V gene: TRBV2
CDR3 DNA: TGCAGCGCTGAACGTAGCGGGGTCACAACAGATACGCAGTATTTT; CDR3 protein: CSAERSGVTTDTQYF; clone size: few; D gene: TRBD2; J gene: TRBJ2-3; V gene: TRBV29-1
CDR3 DNA: TGTGCCAGCAGCTTATCGACTTCGACTAGCACAGATACGCAGTATTTT; CDR3 protein: CASSLSTSTSTDTQYF; clone size: few; D gene: NA; J gene: TRBJ2-3; V gene: TRBV7-9
CDR3 DNA: TGCGCCAGCAGCCAAGACAGGACAGCCGAAACCCAGTACTTC; CDR3 protein: CASSQDRTAETQYF; clone size: few; D gene: NA; J gene: TRBJ2-7; V gene: TRBV4-1
CDR3 DNA: TGTGCCAGCAGTTACTATTACGACAGCTACGAGCAGTACTTC; CDR3 protein: CASSYYYDSYEQYF; clone size: NA; D gene: NA; J gene: TRBJ2-7; V gene: TRBV6-5
CDR3 DNA: TGCAGTGCCAAGGGGACTAGCGGGGGGGCCAATGAGCAGTTCTTC; CDR3 protein: CSAKGTSGGANEQFF; clone size: NA; D gene: TRBD2; J gene: TRBJ2-1; V gene: TRBV20-1
CDR3 DNA: TGTGCCAGCAGCGTAGAGGGGGGTGGCTCCTACAATGAGCAGTTCTTC; CDR3 protein: CASSVEGGGSYNEQFF; clone size: NA; D gene: NA; J gene: TRBJ2-1; V gene: TRBV9
CDR3 DNA: TGTGCCAGCAGCTTGACAAGGGACAGGGCGGAGGAGACCCAGTACTTC; CDR3 protein: CASSLTRDRAEETQYF; clone size: NA; D gene: TRBD1; J gene: TRBJ2-5; V gene: TRBV5-6
CDR3 DNA: TGTGCCAGCAGTATAAACAGGGGTACGGAGACCCAGTACTTC; CDR3 protein: CASSINRGTETQYF; clone size: NA; D gene: TRBD1; J gene: TRBJ2-5; V gene: TRBV12-3/TRBV12-4
CDR3 DNA: TGCAGCGTTTTACACATGTCCTACAATGAGCAGTACTTC; CDR3 protein: CSVLHMSYNEQYF; clone size: NA; D gene: NA; J gene: TRBJ2-7; V gene: TRBV29-1
CDR3 DNA: TGTGCCAGCAGCTTAGCCCGAGGCAGCCCCTCCTACGAGCAGTACTTC; CDR3 protein: CASSLARGSPSYEQYF; clone size: NA; D gene: NA; J gene: TRBJ2-7; V gene: TRBV7-8
CDR3 DNA: TGCGCCAGCAGCTTGCGGGGACAGGCTAGCACAGATACGCAGTATTTT; CDR3 protein: CASSLRGQASTDTQYF; clone size: few; D gene: TRBD1; J gene: TRBJ2-3; V gene: TRBV5-1
CDR3 DNA: TGTGCCAGCAGCCCCTCGGCCCCTGGCACTGAAGCTTTCTTT; CDR3 protein: CASSPSAPGTEAFF; clone size: NA; D gene: NA; J gene: TRBJ1-1; V gene: TRBV5-5
CDR3 DNA: TGTGCCAGCAGCGCCCGTGAAAAACTGTTTTTT; CDR3 protein: CASSAREKLFF; clone size: NA; D gene: NA; J gene: TRBJ1-4; V gene: TRBV9
CDR3 DNA: TGCAGTGCTAGAGGACAGGGGGCTTGGGCTGAAGCTTTCTTT; CDR3 protein: CSARGQGAWAEAFF; clone size: NA; D gene: TRBD1; J gene: TRBJ1-1; V gene: TRBV20-1
CDR3 DNA: TGTGCCAGCCATTCTAGCGGGAGGTTAAGCGGTGAGCAGTTCTTC; CDR3 protein: CASHSSGRLSGEQFF; clone size: NA; D gene: TRBD2; J gene: TRBJ2-1; V gene: TRBV25-1
CDR3 DNA: TGCAGCGGGATGGAGACTGGGACTGAAGCTTTCTTT; CDR3 protein: CSGMETGTEAFF; clone size: NA; D gene: NA; J gene: TRBJ1-1; V gene: TRBV29-1
CDR3 DNA: TGCAGTGCTAGAGATATGGGGGCGGGAAGTCCAAATACGCAGTATTTT; CDR3 protein: CSARDMGAGSPNTQYF; clone size: NA; D gene: NA; J gene: TRBJ2-3; V gene: TRBV20-1
CDR3 DNA: TGCAGTGCAGATCCGGGACAGGGGGCGAAGGAGCAGTACTTC; CDR3 protein: CSADPGQGAKEQYF; clone size: NA; D gene: TRBD1; J gene: TRBJ2-5; V gene: TRBV20-1
CDR3 DNA: TGTGCCACCAGTGACCGACAGGGGGACAGCTCTGGGGCCAACGTCCTGACTTTC; CDR3 protein: CATSDRQGDSSGANVLTF; clone size: once; D gene: TRBD1; J gene: TRBJ2-6; V gene: TRBV24-1
CDR3 DNA: TGTGCCAGCAGCTTAGCAGCAGGGACAGAGACCCAGTACTTC; CDR3 protein: CASSLAAGTETQYF; clone size: few; D gene: NA; J gene: TRBJ2-5; V gene: TRBV7-6
CDR3 DNA: TGCAGCGCCTCGGTGGCGGGAGGGCCGGGTGAGCAGTTCTTC; CDR3 protein: CSASVAGGPGEQFF; clone size: NA; D gene: TRBD2; J gene: TRBJ2-1; V gene: TRBV29-1
CDR3 DNA: TGTGCCAGCAGCCGCGAGGGGAGGGCAGGGGGCTCTAATTCACCCCTCCACTTT; CDR3 protein: CASSREGRAGGSNSPLHF; clone size: once; D gene: TRBD1; J gene: TRBJ1-6; V gene: TRBV4-2
CDR3 DNA: TGTGCCAGCAGTGAATACGGGATATACACAGATACGCAGTATTTT; CDR3 protein: CASSEYGIYTDTQYF; clone size: NA; D gene: NA; J gene: TRBJ2-3; V gene: TRBV6-1
CDR3 DNA: TGTGCCAGCAGCCTGTCGACGGGGGGTCAGACCTACGAGCAGTACTTC; CDR3 protein: CASSLSTGGQTYEQYF; clone size: NA; D gene: TRBD2; J gene: TRBJ2-7; V gene: TRBV7-3
CDR3 DNA: TGTGCCAGCAGGGGTGAGCAGGCCACCCCCTACAATGAGCAGTTCTTC; CDR3 protein: CASRGEQATPYNEQFF; clone size: NA; D gene: NA; J gene: TRBJ2-1; V gene: TRBV5-5
CDR3 DNA: TGTGCCAGTAGGGGACCGCCTCAGCACATTCAGTACTTC; CDR3 protein: CASRGPPQHIQYF; clone size: NA; D gene: NA; J gene: TRBJ2-4; V gene: TRBV6-5
CDR3 DNA: TGTGCCAGCAGGATATTACTCAACAGGGCTTCATACAATGAGCAGTACTTC; CDR3 protein: CASRILLNRASYNEQYF; clone size: NA; D gene: NA; J gene: TRBJ2-4; V gene: TRBV7-2
CDR3 DNA: TGTGCCAGCAGCTCCACAGCGATAGACTACAATGAGCAGTTCTTC; CDR3 protein: CASSSTAIDYNEQFF; clone size: few; D gene: NA; J gene: TRBJ2-1; V gene: TRBV5-5
CDR3 DNA: TGTGCCAGCAGCCCTCACCCGGGGAACGAGCAGTACTTC; CDR3 protein: CASSPHPGNEQYF; clone size: NA; D gene: NA; J gene: TRBJ2-7; V gene: TRBV16
CDR3 DNA: TGTGCCAGCAGCTTAGTTTCTGGGGGCGCGACTCAGCCCCAGCATTTT; CDR3 protein: CASSLVSGGATQPQHF; clone size: few; D gene: NA; J gene: TRBJ1-5; V gene: TRBV7-2
CDR3 DNA: TGTGCCAGCAGCTTGGAAGGCTGGCGACAGGGACACAATGAGCAGTTCTTC; CDR3 protein: CASSLEGWRQGHNEQFF; clone size: NA; D gene: TRBD1; J gene: TRBJ2-1; V gene: TRBV5-6
CDR3 DNA: TGTGCCAGCAGTTACTCGATGGGGGGCCGGATTAGCACAGATACGCAGTATTTT; CDR3 protein: CASSYSMGGRISTDTQYF; clone size: once; D gene: NA; J gene: TRBJ2-3; V gene: TRBV6-5
CDR3 DNA: TGCAGCGTTGTCATCTTGGGGGGGTCCGTCTCCTACGAGCAGTACTTC; CDR3 protein: CSVVILGGSVSYEQYF; clone size: NA; D gene: TRBD2; J gene: TRBJ2-7; V gene: TRBV29-1
CDR3 DNA: TGTGCCAGCAGCAAACCGGGACTAGCGGCCAGAGATGAGCAGTTCTTC; CDR3 protein: CASSKPGLAARDEQFF; clone size: NA; D gene: TRBD2; J gene: TRBJ2-1; V gene: TRBV6-6
CDR3 DNA: TGCGCCAGCAGCTTGACTAGCGGGAGGGCCGCGCAGTACTTC; CDR3 protein: CASSLTSGRAAQYF; clone size: few; D gene: TRBD2; J gene: TRBJ2-5; V gene: TRBV5-1
CDR3 DNA: TGCGCCAGCAGCGTAATGGGACAGGGGAGGGACACTGAAGCTTTCTTT; CDR3 protein: CASSVMGQGRDTEAFF; clone size: NA; D gene: TRBD1; J gene: TRBJ1-1; V gene: TRBV5-1
CDR3 DNA: TGTGCCAGCAGCTCCTACAGAAGGGGAAGCACAGATACGCAGTATTTT; CDR3 protein: CASSSYRRGSTDTQYF; clone size: NA; D gene: NA; J gene: TRBJ2-3; V gene: TRBV5-5
CDR3 DNA: TGTGCCAGCAGACCTGAGGGGGACGTAGCCTCCTACGAGCAGTACTTC; CDR3 protein: CASRPEGDVASYEQYF; clone size: few; D gene: NA; J gene: TRBJ2-7; V gene: TRBV6-5
CDR3 DNA: TGTGCCAGCAGCTATCTAGCCGGAATAACAGATACGCAGTATTTT; CDR3 protein: CASSYLAGITDTQYF; clone size: NA; D gene: NA; J gene: TRBJ2-3; V gene: TRBV7-9
CDR3 DNA: TGTGCCAGCAGGTTACGACTAGCGGAAGTAGGCACAGATACGCAGTATTTT; CDR3 protein: CASRLRLAEVGTDTQYF; clone size: NA; D gene: TRBD2; J gene: TRBJ2-3; V gene: TRBV12-3/TRBV12-4
CDR3 DNA: TGTGCCAGCAGACCCCGCGCCCTAGCGACGGGGGAGCAGTACTTC; CDR3 protein: CASRPRALATGEQYF; clone size: NA; D gene: NA; J gene: TRBJ2-7; V gene: TRBV12-3/TRBV12-4
CDR3 DNA: TGTGCCAGCAGTGAACCGGGGATAAGGACAAGATTTGTCTATGGCTACACCTTC; CDR3 protein: CASSEPGIRTRFVYGYTF; clone size: once; D gene: NA; J gene: TRBJ1-2; V gene: TRBV6-1
CDR3 DNA: TGTGCCACCAGTGTTAGCGGAAGCACAGATACGCAGTATTTT; CDR3 protein: CATSVSGSTDTQYF; clone size: few; D gene: NA; J gene: TRBJ2-3; V gene: TRBV24-1
CDR3 DNA: TGCAGTGCTAGGGGAGCTAACTATGGCTACACCTTC; CDR3 protein: CSARGANYGYTF; clone size: NA; D gene: NA; J gene: TRBJ1-2; V gene: TRBV20-1
CDR3 DNA: TGCAGTGCTAGAGATCGGACAGATACTAACTATGGCTACACCTTC; CDR3 protein: CSARDRTDTNYGYTF; clone size: NA; D gene: NA; J gene: TRBJ1-2; V gene: TRBV20-1
CDR3 DNA: TGTGCCATCAGTGACGGAGACAGGGAAAAAGGACAGCCCCAGCATTTT; CDR3 protein: CAISDGDREKGQPQHF; clone size: few; D gene: TRBD1; J gene: TRBJ1-5; V gene: TRBV10-3
CDR3 DNA: TGTGCCAGCAGTGAAACGACAGTAGCCAAAAACATTCAGTACTTC; CDR3 protein: CASSETTVAKNIQYF; clone size: NA; D gene: NA; J gene: TRBJ2-4; V gene: TRBV25-1
CDR3 DNA: TGTGCCAGCAGTAAGGGGCCATCTTACGAGCAGTACTTC; CDR3 protein: CASSKGPSYEQYF; clone size: NA; D gene: NA; J gene: TRBJ2-7; V gene: TRBV12-3/TRBV12-4